Listed below are T cell receptor beta chains from one sample, sequenced in a study of resident and recirculating memory T cells in vitiligo. Sequenced by immunoSEQ multiplex PCR; TCRdb stores in-frame clones only, minus some. Of tens of thousands of clones in the sample, approximately 91% are singletons; the top ten hold over 4.5%. The sample consisted of blood. These receptors were obtained from a male donor with vitiligo. Each CDR3 is given with its conserved first and last residue. Fields, in order: D gene, clone size, V gene, J gene, CDR3 DNA, CDR3 protein. The D gene is left open where the match is weak. Clone sizes are given selectively: once, few, many, or a class where the clone is expanded.

D gene: .; clone size: once; V gene: TRBV6-1; J gene: TRBJ2-7; CDR3 DNA: TGTGCCAGCAGTTTAACCTACGAGCAGTACTTC; CDR3 protein: CASSLTYEQYF
D gene: .; clone size: once; V gene: TRBV5-8; J gene: TRBJ2-3; CDR3 DNA: TGTGCCAGCAGCCTATATATGATTGCAGATACGCAGTATTTT; CDR3 protein: CASSLYMIADTQYF
D gene: TRBD1; clone size: .; V gene: TRBV5-4; J gene: TRBJ1-1; CDR3 DNA: TGTGCCAGCAGCTCCGCAGGGGGTGTAGGTGAAGCTTTCTTT; CDR3 protein: CASSSAGGVGEAFF
D gene: TRBD1; clone size: .; V gene: TRBV6-5; J gene: TRBJ2-2; CDR3 DNA: TGTGCCAGCAGGGGACAGGCTGACACCGGGGAGCTGTTTTTT; CDR3 protein: CASRGQADTGELFF
D gene: TRBD1; clone size: .; V gene: TRBV19; J gene: TRBJ1-5; CDR3 DNA: TGTGCCAGTAGTATACGAGCCGGGACAGGGTCTTATCAGCCCCAGCATTTT; CDR3 protein: CASSIRAGTGSYQPQHF
D gene: .; clone size: once; V gene: TRBV27; J gene: TRBJ1-5; CDR3 DNA: TGTGCCAGGCCTTGGCTTTATCAGCCCCAGCATTTT; CDR3 protein: CARPWLYQPQHF
D gene: TRBD2; clone size: .; V gene: TRBV4-1; J gene: TRBJ2-7; CDR3 DNA: TGCGCCAGCAGCCAAGCCCCCGGGACTAACAACGAGCAGTACTTC; CDR3 protein: CASSQAPGTNNEQYF
D gene: TRBD2; clone size: .; V gene: TRBV5-1; J gene: TRBJ2-5; CDR3 DNA: TGCGCCAGCAGGGCTAGCGGGGGGGGCCAAGAGACCCAGTACTTC; CDR3 protein: CASRASGGGQETQYF
D gene: TRBD1; clone size: .; V gene: TRBV28; J gene: TRBJ2-7; CDR3 DNA: TGTGCCAGCAGTTTTTTAGGGGACAGCTCCTACGAGCAGTACTTC; CDR3 protein: CASSFLGDSSYEQYF
D gene: .; clone size: .; V gene: TRBV4-2; J gene: TRBJ2-3; CDR3 DNA: TGTGCCAGCAGCCAAGATGAGGGGGGGGCAGATACGCAGTATTTT; CDR3 protein: CASSQDEGGADTQYF
D gene: TRBD1; clone size: .; V gene: TRBV2; J gene: TRBJ2-7; CDR3 DNA: TGTGCCAGCGATCGGGACAGGGCGGGCGAGCAGTACTTC; CDR3 protein: CASDRDRAGEQYF
D gene: .; clone size: .; V gene: TRBV5-6; J gene: TRBJ1-2; CDR3 DNA: TGTGCCAGCACCTATAGACGGGTGCCCTATGGCTACACCTTC; CDR3 protein: CASTYRRVPYGYTF
D gene: .; clone size: once; V gene: TRBV9; J gene: TRBJ1-2; CDR3 DNA: TGTGCCAGCAGCCCTACCACCGCAGGGGACTATGGCTACACCTTC; CDR3 protein: CASSPTTAGDYGYTF
D gene: .; clone size: .; V gene: TRBV6-6; J gene: TRBJ2-7; CDR3 DNA: TGTGCCAGCAGGGACAGAGCCTACGAGCAGTACTTC; CDR3 protein: CASRDRAYEQYF
D gene: .; clone size: few; V gene: TRBV29-1; J gene: TRBJ1-1; CDR3 DNA: TGCAGCGTGGGGGGAGACACTGAAGCTTTCTTT; CDR3 protein: CSVGGDTEAFF
D gene: .; clone size: many; V gene: TRBV11-2; J gene: TRBJ1-1; CDR3 DNA: TGTGCCAGCAGCCCTAGCCCAAATCGTCCCACTGAAGCTTTCTTT; CDR3 protein: CASSPSPNRPTEAFF
D gene: .; clone size: .; V gene: TRBV6-1; J gene: TRBJ1-1; CDR3 DNA: TGTGCCGTACCCTTGGGCAGGCAAGCTTTCTTT; CDR3 protein: CAVPLGRQAFF
D gene: .; clone size: .; V gene: TRBV15; J gene: TRBJ2-1; CDR3 DNA: TGTGCCACCAGCAGAGACCGCCTCGGCAATGAGCAGTTCTTC; CDR3 protein: CATSRDRLGNEQFF
D gene: .; clone size: .; V gene: TRBV5-1; J gene: TRBJ1-2; CDR3 DNA: TGCGCCAGCAGCTTGGCAGGCGTCTACTACACCTTC; CDR3 protein: CASSLAGVYYTF
D gene: TRBD1; clone size: .; V gene: TRBV19; J gene: TRBJ2-2; CDR3 DNA: TGTGCCAGTCGCCTGACCCGGGACAGGGTGGTCGGGGAGCTGTTTTTT; CDR3 protein: CASRLTRDRVVGELFF
D gene: .; clone size: .; V gene: TRBV6-5; J gene: TRBJ1-3; CDR3 DNA: TGTGCCAGCAGTTACTCCAGGGCCGGAAACACCATATATTTT; CDR3 protein: CASSYSRAGNTIYF
D gene: .; clone size: .; V gene: TRBV12-2; J gene: TRBJ1-6; CDR3 DNA: TGTGCAAGTCGCCGCGGACAGGGCCGAGGCGATTCACCCCTCCACTTT; CDR3 protein: CASRRGQGRGDSPLHF
D gene: .; clone size: .; V gene: TRBV6-5; J gene: TRBJ1-5; CDR3 DNA: TGTGCCAGCAGACGGGGGACGTTGGGCAATCAGCCCCAGCATTTT; CDR3 protein: CASRRGTLGNQPQHF
D gene: .; clone size: .; V gene: TRBV4-1; J gene: TRBJ2-2; CDR3 DNA: TGCGCCAGCAGCCAAGATAACAGGGCGAACACCGGGGAGCTGTTTTTT; CDR3 protein: CASSQDNRANTGELFF
D gene: .; clone size: .; V gene: TRBV6-5; J gene: TRBJ1-5; CDR3 DNA: TGTGCCAGCAGTTCGGACAGAAAGAATCAGCCCCAGCATTTT; CDR3 protein: CASSSDRKNQPQHF
D gene: TRBD1; clone size: .; V gene: TRBV4-2; J gene: TRBJ1-1; CDR3 DNA: TGTGCCAGCAGCCGGGTAGGACAGGCGAACACTGAAGCTTTCTTT; CDR3 protein: CASSRVGQANTEAFF
D gene: .; clone size: .; V gene: TRBV6-1; J gene: TRBJ1-1; CDR3 DNA: TGTGCCAGCAGTGAGCGTGGCGGCGTTGAAGCTTTCTTT; CDR3 protein: CASSERGGVEAFF
D gene: TRBD1; clone size: .; V gene: TRBV7-2; J gene: TRBJ2-3; CDR3 DNA: TGTGCCAGCAGTTCTAGGGGGCAAGATACGCAGTATTTT; CDR3 protein: CASSSRGQDTQYF
D gene: .; clone size: .; V gene: TRBV7-2; J gene: TRBJ2-7; CDR3 DNA: TGTGCCAGCAGCTTAGAGGACGGGGGACCCCCGAATTTC; CDR3 protein: CASSLEDGGPPNF
D gene: TRBD1; clone size: .; V gene: TRBV9; J gene: TRBJ2-3; CDR3 DNA: TGTGCCAGCAGCCCCGGACAGGGGAGTTACACAGATACGCAGTATTTT; CDR3 protein: CASSPGQGSYTDTQYF
D gene: .; clone size: .; V gene: TRBV4-3; J gene: TRBJ1-1; CDR3 DNA: TGCGCCAGCAGCCAAGAGGCCACAGGGAGCACTGAAGCTTTCTTT; CDR3 protein: CASSQEATGSTEAFF
D gene: .; clone size: .; V gene: TRBV4-3; J gene: TRBJ2-7; CDR3 DNA: TGCGCCAGCAGCCAAGATCCGGCCGGGTGGCGGTACTTC; CDR3 protein: CASSQDPAGWRYF
D gene: .; clone size: .; V gene: TRBV15; J gene: TRBJ1-6; CDR3 DNA: TGTGCCACCAGCAGAGGAGCGGGGGGGGGAGGTTCACCCCTCCACTTT; CDR3 protein: CATSRGAGGGGSPLHF
D gene: TRBD2; clone size: .; V gene: TRBV6-1; J gene: TRBJ2-7; CDR3 DNA: TGTGCCAGCACTGAGGGGAGGGGAACCTACGAGCAGTACTTC; CDR3 protein: CASTEGRGTYEQYF
D gene: .; clone size: .; V gene: TRBV7-3; J gene: TRBJ1-1; CDR3 DNA: TGTGCCAGCAGCTCGGGGGGCACTGAAGCTTTCTTT; CDR3 protein: CASSSGGTEAFF
D gene: .; clone size: .; V gene: TRBV27; J gene: TRBJ1-5; CDR3 DNA: TGTGCCAGCAGTTCAGGGGTTAATCAGCCCCAGCATTTT; CDR3 protein: CASSSGVNQPQHF
D gene: .; clone size: .; V gene: TRBV7-9; J gene: TRBJ1-2; CDR3 DNA: TGTGCCAGCAGCCTCAACTCGGGGGTGCCCCCTTACTATGGCTACACCTTC; CDR3 protein: CASSLNSGVPPYYGYTF